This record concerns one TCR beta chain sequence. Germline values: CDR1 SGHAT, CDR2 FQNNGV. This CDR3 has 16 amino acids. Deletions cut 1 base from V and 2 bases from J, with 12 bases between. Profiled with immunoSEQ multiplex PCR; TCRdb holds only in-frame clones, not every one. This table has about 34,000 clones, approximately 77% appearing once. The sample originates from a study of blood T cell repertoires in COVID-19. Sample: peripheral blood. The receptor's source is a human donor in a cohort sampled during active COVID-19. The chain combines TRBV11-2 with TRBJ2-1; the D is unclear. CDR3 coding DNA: TGTGCCAGCAGCTTAGGGCAGCTACTAACCTACAATGAGCAGTTCTTC. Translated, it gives CASSLGQLLTYNEQFF.